These 27 T cell receptor beta chains came from one sample sequenced in a study of T cell changes during pregnancy in multiple sclerosis. Sequencing was performed with immunoSEQ multiplex PCR; in TCRdb, only in-frame clones are kept and a portion is missing. Found here are more than 45,000 clones, roughly 94% of them singletons; the top ten hold 0.47%. The sequences come from CD4+ T cells from peripheral blood mononuclear cells, collected in the first trimester of pregnancy. The receptors were sampled from a female donor with multiple sclerosis, enrolled in a pregnancy study.

The V gene is TRBV6-1, the J gene TRBJ2-1, with TRBD1 as a possible D gene (9 bases). The germline gives CDR1 MNHNS, CDR2 SASEGT. The CDR3 sequence is 15 residues long. Trimming cost V 6 bases and J 4 bases, with 16 bases left between them. The CDR3 DNA sequence: TGTGCCAGCAGCGGGAGGGGACAGGGTTACAATGAGCAGTTCTTC. Translated: CASSGRGQGYNEQFF.

The chain uses TRBV2 and TRBJ1-5; 7 nucleotides line up with TRBD1. J lost 5 bases, V lost 1 base, and 2 bases had no gene match. The CDR3 covers 14 residues. Germline CDR1 SNHLY, CDR2 FYNNEI. CDR3 in amino acids: CASSEGQGDQPQHF. In DNA form, the CDR3 reads TGTGCCAGCAGTGAAGGACAGGGCGATCAGCCCCAGCATTTT. Complete variable domain (other parts from reference TRBV2 and TRBJ1-5): EPEVTQTPSHQVTQMGQEVILRCVPISNHLYFYWYRQILGQKVEFLVSFYNNEISEKSEIFDDQFSVERPDGSNFTLKIRSTKLEDSAMYFCASSEGQGDQPQHFGDGTRLSIL.

V gene TRBV6-4 combines with J gene TRBJ2-2, with D unresolved. CDR3 length equals 14 residues. The germline V gene has CDR1 MRHNA and CDR2 SNTAGT. The V end was cut by 2 bases, the J end by 5 bases, with 9 bases between. This CDR3 is CASSDRPQTGELFF. In nucleotides, the CDR3 is TGTGCCAGCAGTGACCGTCCCCAGACCGGGGAGCTGTTTTTT.

The chain links TRBV4-1 to TRBJ1-1; maybe TRBD1 (5 bases). This CDR3 contains 12 residues. V dropped 6 bases and J dropped 3 bases, with 8 bases sitting between them. Germline CDR1 reads MGHRA; CDR2 reads YSYEKL. CDR3 sequence reads: CASRDIYTEAFF. CDR3 nucleotide sequence: TGCGCCAGCAGGGACATTTACACTGAAGCTTTCTTT.

The chain links TRBV6-1 to TRBJ1-4, with D possibly matching TRBD1 (5 bases). V lost 8 bases to trimming and J lost 5 bases, with 15 bases between them. The CDR3 totals 14 residues. The germline CDR1 and CDR2 sequences are MNHNS and SASEGT. CDR3 in amino acids: CASERGMGNEKLFF. CDR3 DNA: TGTGCCAGCGAAAGGGGTATGGGGAATGAAAAACTGTTTTTT.

The chain uses TRBV7-9 and TRBJ1-1, with D perhaps matching TRBD1 (5 bases). In germline, CDR1 is SEHNR, CDR2 FQNEAQ (reference sequence). The CDR3 loop spans 15 amino acids. V dropped 5 bases and J dropped 1 base, with 14 bases sitting between them. CDR3 in DNA: TGTGCCAGCAGCCCCCCAGGGTGGACGAACACTGAAGCTTTCTTT. Amino acids: CASSPPGWTNTEAFF.

This clone is a singleton in its sample. V is TRBV11-2 and J is TRBJ1-1; D ambiguous. In germline, CDR1 is SGHAT, CDR2 FQNNGV. Trimming stripped 1 base from V and 7 bases from J, with 10 bases between. There are 13 residues in the CDR3. The CDR3 loop is CASSLARGGEAFF. As DNA, the CDR3 is TGTGCCAGCAGCTTAGCTCGGGGTGGTGAAGCTTTCTTT.

The chain employs TRBV7-2 and TRBJ2-2; D not certain. The CDR3 totals 16 residues. Trimming removed 2 bases at V and 4 bases at J, with 14 bases between. Germline CDR1 SGHTA, CDR2 FQGNSA. This CDR3 is CASSLKLLSSTGELFF. As DNA, the CDR3 is TGTGCCAGCAGCTTAAAGCTCCTGAGTAGCACCGGGGAGCTGTTTTTT.

The CDR3 spells CASTAMGETNEKLFF. CDR3 coding DNA: TGCGCCAGCACCGCCATGGGAGAGACTAATGAAAAACTGTTTTTT. The V call is TRBV5-1, the J call TRBJ1-4; D is undetermined. CDR1 is SGHRS, CDR2 YFSETQ, per germline. This CDR3 spans 15 amino acids. Trimming removed 6 bases at V and 2 bases at J, with 14 bases between. Using reference TRBV5-1 and TRBJ1-4 for the parts outside the CDR3, the full variable domain is KAGVTQTPRYLIKTRGQQVTLSCSPISGHRSVSWYQQTPGQGLQFLFEYFSETQRNKGNFPGRFSGRQFSNSRSEMNVSTLELGDSALYLCASTAMGETNEKLFFGSGTQLSVL.

This clone appeared a single time. The chain carries TRBV5-4 and TRBJ2-2; 9 positions match TRBD1. The CDR3 consists of 16 residues. Germline lookup yields CDR1 SGHNT and CDR2 YYREEE (reference sequence). V was pared by 2 bases and J by 7 bases, with 9 bases of the junction left unmatched. The CDR3 sequence: CASSLPGQGTVGELFF. In DNA form, the CDR3 reads TGTGCCAGCAGCTTACCGGGACAGGGTACGGTCGGGGAGCTGTTTTTT.

V and J are TRBV6-4 and TRBJ2-1; D is perhaps TRBD2 (5 bases). The CDR3 has 15 residues. Germline values: CDR1 MRHNA, CDR2 SNTAGT. V shed 0 bases and J shed 0 bases, with 6 bases lying between them. CDR3 coding DNA: TGTGCCAGCAGTGACTCGGGGAGCTCCTACAATGAGCAGTTCTTC. Translated: CASSDSGSSYNEQFF.

This chain links TRBV2 with TRBJ1-2; 10 bases agree with TRBD1. Trimming cost V 9 bases and J 7 bases; bases outside gene matches: 11. There are 14 residues in the CDR3. The germline gives CDR1 SNHLY, CDR2 FYNNEI. The CDR3 here is CARPSGTGVFGYTF. The CDR3 bases are TGTGCCAGACCCTCCGGGACAGGGGTCTTTGGCTACACCTTC.

V usage is TRBV11-3 and J usage is TRBJ2-1; 9 bases align to TRBD1. The V segment lost 4 bases and the J segment 0 bases; nucleotides outside the gene matches: 10. The length of the CDR3 is 18 residues. The germline CDR1 and CDR2 sequences are SGHNT and YENEEA. CDR3: CASSYRTGALGSYNEQFF. CDR3 nucleotides: TGTGCCAGCAGCTATCGGACAGGGGCCCTGGGCTCCTACAATGAGCAGTTCTTC. Full variable domain (outside the CDR3, taken from reference TRBV11-3 and TRBJ2-1): EAGVVQSPRYKIIEKKQPVAFWCNPISGHNTLYWYLQNLGQGPELLIRYENEEAVDDSQLPKDRFSAERLKGVDSTLKIQPAELGDSAVYLCASSYRTGALGSYNEQFFGPGTRLTVL.

The sample holds one count of this clone. J is TRBJ2-4 and V is TRBV5-1, with a weak D call TRBD2 (6 bases). Germline assignment: CDR1 SGHRS and CDR2 YFSETQ. Trimming removed 0 bases at V and 0 bases at J, with 13 bases between. The CDR3 is 17 residues long. CDR3 sequence reads: CASSLGEDGLAKNIQYF. The CDR3 DNA is TGCGCCAGCAGCTTGGGGGAGGACGGTCTAGCCAAAAACATTCAGTACTTC. The full variable domain, completed using reference TRBV5-1 and TRBJ2-4, is KAGVTQTPRYLIKTRGQQVTLSCSPISGHRSVSWYQQTPGQGLQFLFEYFSETQRNKGNFPGRFSGRQFSNSRSEMNVSTLELGDSALYLCASSLGEDGLAKNIQYFGAGTRLSVL.

V is TRBV5-5 and J is TRBJ2-7; D possibly corresponds to TRBD1 (5 bases). CDR1 and CDR2 (germline): SGHKS, YYEKEE (reference sequence). V gave up 0 bases and J gave up 3 bases, with 10 bases separating them. The CDR3 totals 14 residues. In nucleotides, the CDR3 is TGTGCCAGCAGCTTGGGGGTCAGGGACTACGAGCAGTACTTC. Translation gives CASSLGVRDYEQYF.

This clone was seen more than once but under ten times. The rearrangement joins TRBV25-1 to TRBJ1-5, with TRBD1 as a possible D gene (5 bases). V dropped 2 bases and J dropped 11 bases, with 10 bases sitting between them. The germline CDR1 and CDR2 sequences are MGHDK and SYGVNS. The CDR3 runs 12 residues. CDR3: CASSEGWGAQHF. The CDR3, as DNA: TGTGCCAGCAGTGAAGGGTGGGGGGCCCAGCATTTT.

V usage is TRBV5-1 and J usage is TRBJ1-3; TRBD1 might be the D (5 bases). CDR3 length: 15 residues. V was clipped by 9 bases and J by 0 bases, with 16 bases between them. CDR1 and CDR2 from the germline V gene are SGHRS and YFSETQ. The CDR3 nucleotides read TGCGCCAACACAACGGGGGACGGCTCTGGAAACACCATATATTTT. It encodes CANTTGDGSGNTIYF.

This chain joins TRBV5-1 and TRBJ1-5, with D maybe TRBD1 (5 bases). V shed 0 bases and J shed 0 bases, with 13 bases lying between them. The CDR3 spans 17 residues. Germline values: CDR1 SGHRS, CDR2 YFSETQ. This chain's CDR3 is CASSLDALGDSNQPQHF. CDR3 nucleotides: TGCGCCAGCAGCTTGGATGCATTAGGGGATAGCAATCAGCCCCAGCATTTT.

This clone was counted once. J is TRBJ1-5 and V is TRBV27; TRBD1 matches 9 bases. The CDR3 has 15 amino acids. Germline loops: CDR1 MNHEY, CDR2 SMNVEV (reference sequence). V was clipped by 0 bases and J by 6 bases; unmatched bases: 3. The CDR3 bases are TGTGCCAGCAGTTTATCGACAGGGGGTGGTCAGCCCCAGCATTTT. It translates to CASSLSTGGGQPQHF.

The chain is built from TRBV6-5 and TRBJ1-1; 7 nucleotides align to TRBD1. Trimming removed 0 bases from V and 2 bases from J; junction bases left unmatched: 6. The CDR3 is 16 amino acids. The germline V gene has CDR1 MNHEY and CDR2 SVGAGI. In DNA, the CDR3 is TGTGCCAGCAGTTACTCGACAGGGCAATTAAACACTGAAGCTTTCTTT. Translated, it gives CASSYSTGQLNTEAFF.

The rearrangement joins TRBV2 to TRBJ1-5, with TRBD1 identical over 7 bases. This CDR3 region has 12 residues. In germline, CDR1 is SNHLY, CDR2 FYNNEI. V shed 10 bases, J shed 2 bases, and the junction held 2 bases outside the gene matches. The CDR3 sequence is CATGTGNQPQHF. The CDR3 bases are TGTGCCACTGGGACAGGCAATCAGCCCCAGCATTTT.

The chain has TRBV30 and TRBJ1-2, with D perhaps TRBD1 (5 bases). Trimming shortened V by 7 bases and J by 7 bases, and 16 bases separated the two germline ends. CDR3 length: 12 residues. The V gene's germline CDR1 is GTSNPN and CDR2 SVGIG (reference sequence). CDR3 sequence reads: CAYTWRGGGYTF. CDR3 coding DNA: TGTGCCTACACGTGGAGGGGTGGTGGCTACACCTTC.

This chain connects TRBV6-1 to TRBJ1-1; possibly TRBD1 for D (6 bases). This CDR3 is 13 amino acids long. V dropped 4 bases and J dropped 7 bases, with 13 bases sitting between them. Germline CDR1 and CDR2: MNHNS and SASEGT. The CDR3 DNA reads TGTGCCAGCAGTGTCTTAAAGACAGGTGAAGCTTTCTTT. This translates into CASSVLKTGEAFF.

V gene TRBV7-8 combines with J gene TRBJ1-6; TRBD1 matches 8 bases. The CDR3 is 17 amino acids. V shed 3 bases and J 13 bases; nucleotides not matched to a gene: 17. Germline V gives CDR1 SGHVS, CDR2 FQNEAQ. The CDR3 protein is CASSFGSLGQGKNPLHF. CDR3 nucleotides: TGTGCCAGCAGCTTTGGATCTCTCGGACAGGGAAAAAACCCCCTCCACTTT.

J is TRBJ1-1 and V is TRBV13; D is uncertain. Germline CDR1 reads PRHDT; CDR2 reads FYEKMQ (reference sequence). V was trimmed by 5 bases and J by 0 bases, leaving 10 bases between them. The CDR3 runs 14 residues. CDR3 nucleotides: TGTGCCAGCAGCCGGGAGGGTCTGAACACTGAAGCTTTCTTT. Amino acids: CASSREGLNTEAFF.

The chain recombines TRBV6-5 with TRBJ1-5; the match to TRBD1 covers 8 bases. The junction had 3 bases not matched to a gene; V was cut back by 7 bases and J by 7 bases. CDR3 length equals 12 residues. CDR1 is MNHEY and CDR2 is SVGAGI in the germline V gene. For the CDR3, the DNA is TGTGCCAGCAATAGACAGGGGCAGCCCCAGCATTTT. Its translation is CASNRQGQPQHF.

The chain couples TRBV15 to TRBJ2-4, with 8 positions matching TRBD2. The junction had 11 bases not matched to a gene; V was cut back by 0 bases and J by 10 bases. The CDR3 is 16 amino acids. CDR1 is LNHNV and CDR2 is YYDKDF in the germline V gene (reference sequence). The CDR3 sequence: CATSRDNRGGRSIQYF. The CDR3 DNA follows: TGTGCCACCAGCAGAGATAATCGGGGGGGCCGATCGATTCAGTACTTC.